A single sample is the source of the 21 T cell receptor beta chains below, sequenced in a study of patients and donors after allogeneic stem cell transplantation. A single record per CDR3 protein comes from TCRdb applying MiXCR to the RT-PCR reads. The sample records about a million distinct CDR3 sequences, about a sixth being singletons. The sequenced material came from blood, either unsorted or a sorted T cell fraction (not recorded which). The receptors come from a human donor who was either an allogeneic HSCT recipient or a stem cell or donor lymphocyte infusion donor (not recorded which). It is not recorded whose cells these are; they may come from a transplant donor.

This clonotype was counted only a few times. V is TRBV15 and J is TRBJ2-7; 10 nucleotides agree with TRBD2. CDR3 length: 15 residues. Germline V gene lookup returns CDR1 LNHNV and CDR2 YYDKDF (reference sequence). Trimming removed 2 bases from V and 4 bases from J; junction bases left unmatched: 5. CDR3 loop: CATSRLAGAVYEQYF. The CDR3 DNA reads as TGTGCCACCAGCAGACTAGCGGGGGCCGTATACGAGCAGTACTTC.

The chain recombines TRBV18 with TRBJ2-5; 10 nucleotides match TRBD1. The CDR3 length is 15 residues. V trimming: 5 bases; J trimming: 4 bases; junction bases outside the gene matches: 7. Germline V gives CDR1 KGHSH, CDR2 LQKENI. CDR3 amino acids: CASSDRQGAGETQYF. The CDR3 bases are TGTGCCAGCTCAGATCGACAGGGGGCGGGAGAGACCCAGTACTTC.

In its sample, this clonotype was seen many times. This chain joins TRBV7-9 and TRBJ2-2; D unclear. Between the trimmed V and J ends, which lost 2 bases and 2 bases, there was a span of 9 bases. The length of the CDR3 is 15 residues. CDR1 SEHNR and CDR2 FQNEAQ come from the germline V gene (reference sequence). The CDR3 region is CASSLNRTNTGELFF. Here the CDR3 DNA reads TGTGCCAGCAGCTTAAACAGAACAAACACCGGGGAGCTGTTTTTT.

Ten or more counts support this clonotype. The CDR3: CASSYLEDYEQYF. The CDR3 DNA reads TGTGCCAGCAGTTACTTGGAAGACTACGAGCAGTACTTC. The J gene is TRBJ2-7, the V gene TRBV6-5; D remains ambiguous. The CDR3 totals 13 residues. The V end lost 1 base, the J end lost 3 bases, and 7 bases lay between the germline ends. Germline-derived CDR1 and CDR2 are MNHEY and SVGAGI.

This clonotype occurred a few times. This chain uses TRBV12-3 or TRBV12-4 with TRBJ2-2; D not resolved. With 2 bases removed from V and 7 bases from J, the gap between germline ends came to 11 bases. This CDR3 is built from 14 residues. The chain's CDR3 is CASSLFGVGGELFF. Here the CDR3 DNA reads TGTGCCAGCAGTTTATTTGGGGTTGGCGGGGAGCTGTTTTTT.

This clonotype was seen a handful of times. The chain links TRBV20-1 to TRBJ1-2; D is perhaps TRBD1 (6 bases). CDR3 length: 14 amino acids. In germline, CDR1 is DFQATT, CDR2 SNEGSKA (reference sequence). The ends were cut back, 2 bases at V and 5 bases at J, with 15 bases in the middle. The chain's CDR3 is CSARSPGDGYGYTF. CDR3 sequence (DNA): TGCAGTGCTAGATCACCAGGGGATGGTTATGGCTACACCTTC.

V gene TRBV10-3 combines with J gene TRBJ2-2, with D possibly TRBD2 on 5 matching bases. Germline CDR1 reads ENHRY; CDR2 reads SYGVKD. V gave up 2 bases and J gave up 1 base, with 8 bases separating them. The CDR3 consists of 15 residues. The CDR3 protein is CAISEPEGNTGELFF. The CDR3 bases are TGTGCCATCAGTGAGCCCGAGGGGAACACCGGGGAGCTGTTTTTT.

This clonotype showed up just a few times. This chain joins TRBV7-9 and TRBJ2-7; the D gene is possibly TRBD2 (6 bases). Germline-derived CDR1 and CDR2 are SEHNR and FQNEAQ (reference sequence). The CDR3 length is 17 residues. V shed 0 bases and J shed 3 bases, with 18 bases lying between them. The CDR3 spells CASSLARRGGMVYEQYF. The CDR3 DNA is TGTGCCAGCAGCTTAGCCCGGAGGGGTGGAATGGTCTACGAGCAGTACTTC.

The genes are TRBV7-9 and TRBJ1-2; D unresolved. V lost 0 bases and J lost 6, with 11 bases in between. Germline values: CDR1 SEHNR, CDR2 FQNEAQ (reference sequence). The length of the CDR3 is 14 residues. CDR3 DNA: TGTGCCAGCAGCTTAGCATCCGGGCAGGATGGCTACACCTTC. It translates to CASSLASGQDGYTF. Together with reference TRBV7-9 and TRBJ1-2, the CDR3 gives the full variable domain: DTGVSQNPRHKITKRGQNVTFRCDPISEHNRLYWYRQTLGQGPEFLTYFQNEAQLEKSRLLSDRFSAERPKGSFSTLEIQRTEQGDSAMYLCASSLASGQDGYTFGSGTRLTVV.

The rearrangement links TRBV5-1 to TRBJ2-5, with D maybe TRBD2 (6 bases). V was cut by 6 bases and J by 5 bases, with 20 bases left in between. From germline, CDR1 is SGHRS and CDR2 YFSETQ. The CDR3 has 15 residues. The CDR3 DNA sequence: TGCGCCAGCACCCCTTGGGGGGAGCCAGGGGAGACCCAGTACTTC. Its protein is CASTPWGEPGETQYF.

This clonotype was seen only a few times. V is TRBV7-2 and J is TRBJ2-1, with 12 nucleotides matching TRBD2. CDR3 length: 16 amino acids. The V gene's germline CDR1 is SGHTA and CDR2 FQGNSA. The V segment lost 4 bases and the J segment 6 bases; nucleotides outside the gene matches: 7. This CDR3 is CASSSRTSGIINEQFF. Written as DNA, the CDR3 is TGTGCCAGCAGCTCCCGGACTAGCGGGATTATCAATGAGCAGTTCTTC.

This clonotype turned up a few times. The chain employs TRBV5-1 and TRBJ2-6; D is uncertain. The CDR3 length is 17 residues. Germline V gene sequence: CDR1 SGHRS, CDR2 YFSETQ. The V and J ends lost 0 bases and 1 base respectively, with 11 bases between them. Here the CDR3 reads CASSLGIKASGANVLTF. CDR3 coding DNA: TGCGCCAGCAGCTTGGGTATCAAAGCATCTGGGGCCAACGTCCTGACTTTC. Full variable domain (rest looked up from reference TRBV5-1 and TRBJ2-6): KAGVTQTPRYLIKTRGQQVTLSCSPISGHRSVSWYQQTPGQGLQFLFEYFSETQRNKGNFPGRFSGRQFSNSRSEMNVSTLELGDSALYLCASSLGIKASGANVLTFGAGSRLTVL.

This chain connects TRBV12-3 or TRBV12-4 to TRBJ1-2, with TRBD1 matching 7 bases. The CDR3 runs to 14 residues. After removal of 8 bases from V and 1 base from J, the junction contained 7 bases not matched to a gene. The DNA of the CDR3 is TGTGCCAGCCGGACAGGAATTTTTAACTATGGCTACACCTTC. This encodes CASRTGIFNYGYTF.

The chain recombines TRBV25-1 with TRBJ1-6; D not certain. V dropped 2 bases and J dropped 6 bases, with 11 bases sitting between them. CDR1 is MGHDK, CDR2 SYGVNS, per germline. The CDR3 extends over 15 amino acids. In DNA, the CDR3 is TGTGCCAGCAGTGAACAGGCAGGCCGTAATTCACCCCTCCACTTT. This translates into CASSEQAGRNSPLHF.

This clonotype was counted many times. The CDR3 sequence: CASSPPLGPQHF. In DNA, the CDR3 is TGTGCCAGCAGCCCCCCCCTTGGGCCCCAGCATTTT. The rearrangement links TRBV12-3 or TRBV12-4 to TRBJ1-5; D unclear. The CDR3 loop spans 12 amino acids. The V end lost 6 bases, the J end lost 9 bases, and 12 bases lay between the germline ends.

The CDR3: CASSLGVNLGAYYEQYF. The CDR3 nucleotides are TGTGCCAGCAGCCTCGGAGTTAACCTAGGGGCCTACTACGAGCAGTACTTC. The rearrangement uses TRBV11-3 and TRBJ2-7, with D maybe TRBD1 (5 bases). V lost 5 bases and J lost 3, with 23 bases in between. Germline CDR1 reads SGHNT; CDR2 reads YENEEA. CDR3 length: 17 amino acids.

The sample holds a few counts of this clonotype. CDR3 protein: CASSTRTGSGYSPLHF. The CDR3 DNA reads TGTGCCAGCAGCACACGGACAGGGAGTGGGTATTCACCCCTCCACTTT. This chain connects TRBV14 to TRBJ1-6, with 8 bases identical to TRBD1. The germline V gene has CDR1 SGHDN and CDR2 FVKESK. The CDR3 totals 16 residues. V lost 5 bases, J lost 8 bases, and 11 bases stayed unmatched. Full variable domain (remainder filled in from reference TRBV14 and TRBJ1-6): EAGVTQFPSHSVIEKGQTVTLRCDPISGHDNLYWYRRVMGKEIKFLLHFVKESKQDESGMPNNRFLAERTGGTYSTLKVQPAELEDSGVYFCASSTRTGSGYSPLHFGNGTRLTVT.

The CDR3 DNA sequence: TGTGCCAGCAGCCACTCGGGGAGCTCTGGAAACACCATATATTTT. Translating gives CASSHSGSSGNTIYF. V gene TRBV7-9 combines with J gene TRBJ1-3; no clear D. Germline V gene data show CDR1 as SEHNR and CDR2 as FQNEAQ (reference sequence). CDR3 length: 15 residues. V was trimmed by 5 bases and J by 0 bases, leaving 11 bases between them.

This clonotype showed up many times. The chain combines TRBV12-3 or TRBV12-4 with TRBJ2-7, with TRBD1 matching 9 bases. Trimming cost V 3 bases and J 6 bases; bases outside gene matches: 3. This CDR3 is built from 13 residues. This chain's CDR3 is CASSLGTGTEQYF. CDR3 nucleotides: TGTGCCAGCAGTTTGGGGACAGGGACCGAGCAGTACTTC.

This clonotype was observed once. As DNA, the CDR3 is TGCGCCAGCGTTGGGACTAGCGGGGCAAGCTCCTACAATGAGCAGTTCTTC. Translation: CASVGTSGASSYNEQFF. The gene calls are TRBV10-2 and TRBJ2-1; 13 bases line up with TRBD2. V trimming: 8 bases; J trimming: 0 bases; junction bases outside the gene matches: 7. The V gene's germline CDR1 is WSHSY and CDR2 SAAADI. The CDR3 contains 17 residues.

This clonotype was detected a few times. The chain has TRBV5-5 and TRBJ1-2; 7 bases align to TRBD1. The CDR3 is made up of 14 amino acids. Trimming at V came to 0 bases and at J to 4 bases, leaving 3 bases not matched to a gene. Germline-derived CDR1 and CDR2 are SGHKS and YYEKEE (reference sequence). CDR3 residues: CASSLDQGGYGYTF. The DNA of the CDR3 is TGTGCCAGCAGCTTGGATCAGGGGGGCTATGGCTACACCTTC. Full variable domain (outside the CDR3, taken from reference TRBV5-5 and TRBJ1-2): DAGVTQSPTHLIKTRGQQVTLRCSPISGHKSVSWYQQVLGQGPQFIFQYYEKEERGRGNFPDRFSARQFPNYSSELNVNALLLGDSALYLCASSLDQGGYGYTFGSGTRLTVV.